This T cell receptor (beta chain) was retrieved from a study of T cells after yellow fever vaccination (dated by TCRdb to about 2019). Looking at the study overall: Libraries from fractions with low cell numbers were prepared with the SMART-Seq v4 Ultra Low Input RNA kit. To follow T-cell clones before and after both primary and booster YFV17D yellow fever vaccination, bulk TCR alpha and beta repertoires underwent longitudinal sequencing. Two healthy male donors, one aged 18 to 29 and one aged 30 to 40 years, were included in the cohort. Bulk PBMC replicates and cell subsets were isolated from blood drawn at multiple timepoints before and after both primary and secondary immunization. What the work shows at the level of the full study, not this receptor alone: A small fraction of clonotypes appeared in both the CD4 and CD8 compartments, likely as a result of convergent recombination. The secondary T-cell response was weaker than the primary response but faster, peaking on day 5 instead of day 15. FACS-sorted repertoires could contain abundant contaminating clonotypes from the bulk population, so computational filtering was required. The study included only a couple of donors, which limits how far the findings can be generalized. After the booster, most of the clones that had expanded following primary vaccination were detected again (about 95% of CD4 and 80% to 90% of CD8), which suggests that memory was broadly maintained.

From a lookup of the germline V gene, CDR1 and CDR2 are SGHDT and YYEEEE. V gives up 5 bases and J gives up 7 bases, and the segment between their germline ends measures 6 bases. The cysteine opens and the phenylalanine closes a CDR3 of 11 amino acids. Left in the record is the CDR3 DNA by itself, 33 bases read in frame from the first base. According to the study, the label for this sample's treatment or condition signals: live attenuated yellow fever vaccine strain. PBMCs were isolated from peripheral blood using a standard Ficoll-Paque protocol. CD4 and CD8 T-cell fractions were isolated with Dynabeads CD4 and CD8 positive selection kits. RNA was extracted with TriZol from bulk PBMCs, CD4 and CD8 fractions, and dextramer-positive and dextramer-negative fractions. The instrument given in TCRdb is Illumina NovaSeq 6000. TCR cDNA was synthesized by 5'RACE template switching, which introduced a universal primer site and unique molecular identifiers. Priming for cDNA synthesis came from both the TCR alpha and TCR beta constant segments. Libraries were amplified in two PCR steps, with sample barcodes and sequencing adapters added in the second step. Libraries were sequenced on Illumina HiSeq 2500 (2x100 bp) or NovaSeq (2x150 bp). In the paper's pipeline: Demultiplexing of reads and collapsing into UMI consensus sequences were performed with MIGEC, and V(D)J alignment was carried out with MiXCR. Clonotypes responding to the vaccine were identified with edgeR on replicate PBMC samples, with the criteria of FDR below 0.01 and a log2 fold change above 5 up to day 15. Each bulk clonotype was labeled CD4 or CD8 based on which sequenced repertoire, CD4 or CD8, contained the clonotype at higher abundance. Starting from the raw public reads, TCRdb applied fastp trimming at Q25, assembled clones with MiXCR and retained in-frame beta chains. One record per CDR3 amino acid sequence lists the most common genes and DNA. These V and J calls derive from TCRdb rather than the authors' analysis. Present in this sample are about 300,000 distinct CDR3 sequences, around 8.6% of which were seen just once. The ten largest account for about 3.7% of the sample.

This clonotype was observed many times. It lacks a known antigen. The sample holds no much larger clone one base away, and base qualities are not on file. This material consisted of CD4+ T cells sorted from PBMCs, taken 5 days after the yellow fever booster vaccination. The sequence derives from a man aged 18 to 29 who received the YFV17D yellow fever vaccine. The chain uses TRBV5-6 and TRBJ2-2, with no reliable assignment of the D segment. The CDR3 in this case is CASSLYGELFF. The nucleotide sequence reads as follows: TGTGCCAGCAGTCTTTACGGGGAGCTGTTTTTT.